Sequencing of this TCR beta chain was carried out in a study of OX40 agonist ivuxolimab in advanced cancers. Per the germline V gene, CDR1 is SGHRS and CDR2 is YFSETQ. V gave up 0 bases and J gave up 1 base, with 8 bases separating them. There are 15 residues in the CDR3. Only in-frame clones appear in the TCRdb table, and some are missing; sequencing was by immunoSEQ multiplex PCR. Counted here are 35,000 to 50,000 clones, 85% to 90% occurring once; the ten biggest clones make up 0.45% to 0.7%. The sequences come from CD4+ or CD8+ T cells sorted from blood, collected in a trial of the OX40 agonist ivuxolimab. The genes are TRBV5-1 and TRBJ2-1, with D possibly matching TRBD2 (5 bases). The source of this sequence is an adult with an advanced solid tumor such as melanoma, head and neck, liver or kidney cancer. The CDR3 loop is CASSLGEGSYNEQFF. CDR3 coding DNA: TGCGCCAGCAGCTTGGGCGAGGGATCCTACAATGAGCAGTTCTTC.